This T cell receptor beta chain was captured in a study of cytomegalovirus exposure and HLA in healthy donors. Germline V gene lookup returns CDR1 MGHDK and CDR2 SYGVNS. The J segment lost 7 bases and the V segment lost 4 bases, leaving 2 bases of the junction unmatched. CDR3 length: 13 amino acids. PCR primers comprised 60 Vbeta and 13 Jbeta primers. TCRdb's table, derived via immunoSEQ multiplex PCR, lists solely in-frame clones and lacks some. This sample's table has 55,000 to 85,000 clones. Sequences were obtained from PBMCs. The J gene is TRBJ1-2, the V gene TRBV25-1; 11 nucleotides match TRBD1. This TCR derives from a female donor in good health and CMV-seropositive. The CDR3 nucleotides are TGTGCCAGCAGTGCGGGACAGGGGGGTGGCTACACCTTC. This translates into CASSAGQGGGYTF.